The entry below gives a single T cell receptor beta chain sequence along with its context. This clone was recorded only once. This clone's antigen is unknown. Base qualities are not provided; no much larger clone lies one nucleotide away. The germline V gene (reference sequence) specifies GTSNPN as CDR1 and SVGIG as CDR2. The CDR3 runs 14 amino acids, cysteine and phenylalanine included. Left in the record is the CDR3 DNA by itself, 42 bases read in frame from the first base. V and J are trimmed by 4 bases and 4 bases, and the gene matches miss 7 bases of the junction. The cohort comprised under 700 healthy bone marrow donors. At the time of sampling, every cohort member was nominally healthy, though immune exposures that went unrecorded were likely present. The donor was CMV seropositive and belonged to the group of about 290 seropositive cohort members. Each donor provided a peripheral blood sample, and peripheral blood mononuclear cells were used for TCR beta sequencing. The Qiagen DNeasy Blood Extraction Kit was used to extract genomic DNA from the blood cell samples.

The entry originates in a study of cytomegalovirus exposure and HLA in healthy donors (dated by TCRdb to 2017 to 2019). With regard to the full study: According to an earlier analysis of a few hundred of the donors, about 179 million T cells yielded over 100 million unique TCR beta sequences and roughly 280 Gb of sequence data. The study combined high-throughput TCR immunosequencing, statistical association of individual TCRs with disease status, and machine learning to predict cytomegalovirus infection status. Typing coverage varied by locus: about 620-630 donors for A, B, C, DRB1 and DQB1; under 550 for DQA1; 606 for DPA1; roughly 470 for DPB1. The later analysis used no new phenotypic data to find candidate immune exposures, relying instead on TCR beta sequences and their occurrence across donors. All discovery cohort repertoires had been generated on a single sequencing platform. Across under 500 genotyped donors of the cohort, an average of approximately 200,000 unique TCR beta nucleotide sequences per donor were sequenced, and roughly 20% of those sequences were non-productive. Class I and class II HLA loci were covered by the typing at four-digit resolution. A later analysis re-examined previously published TCR beta repertoires from roughly 720 donors and added high-resolution HLA genotyping to investigate patterns of TCR occurrence. In a later genetic analysis, genome-wide SNP genotypes for about 60% of the 666 donors were used, and that subset was treated as a discovery cohort. An early release covering about 600 HLA-typed donors comprised around 300 gigabases of sequencing data and around 80 million unique TCR sequences. The study was designed to test whether signatures of past pathogen exposure could be identified by cataloging public T cell receptors. In addition to the first cohort of about 650 subjects, a separate validation cohort of approximately 120 different subjects was used. The study used immunosequencing to profile the T cell repertoires of 666 subjects and linked those repertoires to cytomegalovirus serostatus. In an earlier analysis of 587 of the donors, high-throughput TCR beta sequencing was used to judge whether each TCR beta V gene segment behaved as functional or pseudogenic. Alongside the repertoire data, information on donor age, sex, ethnicity and CMV serostatus was compiled. The genetic ancestry cluster associated with self-reported Caucasian donors included approximately 85% of the roughly 400 genotyped donors. Roughly 5 DR-DQ haplotypes were handled as single units for association and clustering because linkage in the cohort was strong.

Libraries were built with the immunoSEQ multiplex PCR assay. For the multiplex PCR, a mixture combining 60 forward primers for TCR Vbeta segments and 13 reverse primers for TCR Jbeta segments was used. The CDR3 region of rearranged TCR beta genes was amplified from genomic DNA by a multiplex PCR assay. The Illumina HiSeq System was used to sequence the amplified TCR beta libraries as 87-base-pair reads. The study's own analysis went as follows. A later analysis counted about 80 million unique TCR beta chains across the 650 to 800 repertoires, and around 9.9 million of these chains were shared by at least two donors. To remove PCR and sequencing errors, raw reads were error-corrected and collapsed into unique sequences using a nearest-neighbor algorithm that merged closely related sequences. Alignment of CDR3 sequences to IMGT reference sequences was used to assign V, D and J gene segments. For a sequence to be retained, a match of at least six nucleotides to both a V gene segment and a J gene segment was required. Rearrangements were classified as productive when the CDR3 lacked stop codons and remained in frame with V and J, and all other rearrangements were classified as non-productive. Following IMGT convention, CDR3 was defined as the stretch from the second conserved V-encoded cysteine to the conserved J-encoded phenylalanine. The earlier analysis of 587 of the donors excluded any sequence lacking an unambiguous match to a single V gene segment. An earlier analysis of over 450 of the donors classified V segments as functional when productive rearrangements were above 56.7% and as segregating when the standard deviation between donors was above 5%. To diagnose cytomegalovirus status from the catalog of TCR beta chain sequences, a statistical classification framework was built. A later analysis assigned V and J genes by comparing TCR nucleotide sequences with IMGT/GENE-DB human TR gene sequences. The TCRdist pipeline was used in a later analysis to assign CDR3 sequences and most-parsimonious VDJ recombination scenarios. In a later analysis, each TCR beta chain was defined by its CDR3 amino acid sequence together with its V-gene family, and reads lacking a unique V-gene family were excluded. As a way to deal with suspected cross-contamination and a sequencing artifact, a later analysis dropped hundreds of nucleotide sequences that were highly shared and had low generation probability. For each public chain, a later analysis derived a clonal expansion index from normalized ranks of inferred template counts within each repertoire. In a later analysis, generation probabilities were computed with a VDJ recombination model fitted to out-of-frame rearrangements, and the resulting probabilities were checked against IGoR. In a later analysis, TCR-TCR, TCR-HLA and TCR-CMV co-occurrence was scored with hypergeometric tests, and a repertoire-size bias correction was applied to TCR pairs. A later analysis estimated false discovery rates by permuting HLA or CMV assignments 20 times. In a later analysis, co-occurring TCRs were grouped with DBSCAN, and TCRdist sequence similarity was added when clustering was performed within HLA-allele-positive subsets. Repertoires with fewer than 30,000 or more than 120,000 public chains were left out of co-occurrence clustering, as were several repertoires with anomalous nucleotide sharing. Held by TCRdb, this immuneACCESS table contains in-frame sequences only and omits some clones. Under half of the omission traces to an unresolved V gene where checked; the cause of the rest is unknown. V, J and clone size derive from that table, while D and trimming were established from the DNA sequence. This sample lists 200,000 to 300,000 clones; approximately 82% were detected once. The top ten clones comprise around 8% of the sample.

Study-level results and caveats: The 87-base-pair reads could not distinguish some IMGT-functional V segments, including TRBV6-2 and TRBV6-3, so those segments were excluded. According to the authors, the approach could potentially be generalized to other disease states and immunological phenotypes. In a later analysis, most CMV-associated TCR beta chains were found to appear HLA-restricted, with HLA associations seemingly driven largely by CMV exposure. When HLA alleles, especially DR and DQ, strongly co-occurred, TCR associations were difficult to assign to individual alleles. A cluster of highly shared sequence variants was judged likely to represent a technical artifact of the sequencing pipeline. Roughly uniform sequencing depth across donors was assumed in presence/absence analyses, although this assumption may not hold. In an earlier analysis of roughly 500 of the donors, most TCR beta V segments appeared in productive rearrangements about 90% or about 30% of the time, broadly matching IMGT annotations. The study gave a list of under 200 TCR beta chains associated with cytomegalovirus. This cohort had only TCR beta chains sequenced, and the lack of alpha or paired-chain data limited which features could be detected. For the cohort, immune exposure information was limited to CMV serostatus. Linkage disequilibrium might explain the correlated functional status among segregating V segments, but an unknown experimental factor could not be excluded. In vitro tests confirmed that a few of the cytomegalovirus-associated TCR beta chains recognize cytomegalovirus antigens. Specific HLA alleles were associated with 16,951 TCR beta sequences at a false discovery rate of 0.05 in a later analysis. A later genetic analysis reported fewer N-insertions in productive TCRs among donors in an Asian-associated ancestry cluster than the roughly 690-donor mean. Because some donors lacked HLA typing at each locus, the association tests relied only on the typed subset. A further reported finding was that TCR beta sequences accurately predicted the HLA-A and HLA-B alleles for most subjects in the first cohort. According to a later analysis, parvovirus B19, influenza, CMV and Epstein-Barr virus appeared linked to several top co-occurrence clusters. According to a later analysis, TCR association rates differed among HLA loci, with DRB1 alleles showing the most associated TCRs and HLA-C alleles showing the fewest. V-gene and J-gene trimming of TCR beta chains was associated with a missense DCLRE1C variant in a later genetic analysis, and the association was replicated in an independent cohort. The classifier was reported to diagnose cytomegalovirus status with high specificity and sensitivity in both the original cohort and the validation cohort. Most TCR sequences were observed very rarely across donors, whereas some public TCRs were present in many individuals. A later analysis found that HLA-associated TCR beta chains were more clonally expanded and had lower generation probabilities than equally common non-associated chains. Because counts were too low, about 17 rarely observed V segments, including chromosome 9 orphons, were excluded from the earlier analysis of 587 of the donors.

Sample: PBMCs. The receptor chain draws on TRBV30 and TRBJ1-1; TRBD1 aligns with 9 central bases. This sequence originates from a woman aged 55-69 years in good health and CMV-seropositive. The base sequence is TGTGCCTGGAAACAGGGGGCGCAAGGCACTGAAGCTTTCTTT. This codes for CAWKQGAQGTEAFF.